This T cell receptor beta chain was profiled in a study of cytomegalovirus exposure and HLA in healthy donors. As for the study in general: About 180 million T cells yielded more than 90 million unique TCR beta sequences in earlier analysis. Study-level findings and limits: Previous analysis showed most TCR beta V segments were productive about 87% or about 30% of the time.

V shed 4 bases and J 3 bases; nucleotides not matched to a gene: 4. CDR1 and CDR2 from the germline V gene are SGHRS and YFSETQ. The CDR3 is made up of 15 amino acids. For this clone: Its antigen is not identified.

60 Vbeta and 13 Jbeta primers were used in PCR. Profiled with immunoSEQ multiplex PCR; TCRdb holds only in-frame clones, not every one. The table records fewer than 250,000 clones, 70% to 90% of them present only once. The receptor's source is a man aged 25-40 years in good health and CMV-seronegative. Sequenced material: PBMCs. The gene calls are TRBV5-1 and TRBJ2-1; 10 nucleotides align to TRBD2. The CDR3 nucleotides are TGCGCCAGCAGCATTAGCGGGGGGCGCTACAATGAGCAGTTCTTC. Amino acids: CASSISGGRYNEQFF. The full variable domain, in which reference TRBV5-1 and TRBJ2-1 provide the parts outside the CDR3, is KAGVTQTPRYLIKTRGQQVTLSCSPISGHRSVSWYQQTPGQGLQFLFEYFSETQRNKGNFPGRFSGRQFSNSRSEMNVSTLELGDSALYLCASSISGGRYNEQFFGPGTRLTVL.